Detailed here is one T cell receptor beta chain. Its antigen is currently unknown. The data were produced by immunoSEQ multiplex PCR, yet TCRdb's version contains in-frame clones alone and is incomplete. Here the sample spans 2,500,000 or so clones, just under 95% being singletons. The data were obtained in a study of shared clonotypes between healthy human individuals. Findings of the study overall: Sequencing of the sorted subsets was shown by rarefaction to be incomplete despite large depth. All-four-donor shared clonotypes had higher generation probabilities than non-shared clonotypes did.

Each of the donors was a healthy adult who was HIV-negative and had not had a recent acute infection or vaccination. A CD45RA+ naive subset and a CD45RA-negative memory subset were split from CD4+ cells. V was cut by 6 bases and J by 3 bases, with 20 bases left in between. Looked up from germline, CDR1 is MDHEN and CDR2 is SYDVKM. The CDR3 sequence is 16 residues long. The V gene is TRBV28, the J gene TRBJ1-1; possibly TRBD1 for D (5 bases). This sequence was found in a man in his late teens or twenties in good health. Some clones in this sample may be carry-over from other donors' samples. Sequences were obtained from naive CD4+ T cells from PBMCs. Subset noted: CD45RA+ positively selected. The CDR3 nucleotides read TGTGCCAGCAGCGAGATGGGCTGGGTGGGGGACACTGAAGCTTTCTTT. This codes for CASSEMGWVGDTEAFF.